This is a list of T cell receptor beta chains from one sample in a study of blood T cell repertoires in COVID-19. Profiled with immunoSEQ multiplex PCR; TCRdb holds only in-frame clones, not every one. Counted here are around 190,000 clones, about four fifths occurring once; the ten biggest clones make up more than 5.5%. The sequencing sample was made of peripheral blood. These receptors all come from a human donor in a cohort sampled during active COVID-19. Both conserved end residues are part of each CDR3. Fields, in order: clone size, V gene, CDR3 length, D gene, J gene, CDR3 DNA, CDR3 protein. D genes are given only for firm matches. Clone size, where shown, is once, few, many, or a class for clones that have expanded.

size: NA
V: TRBV3-1/TRBV3-2
length: 14
D: NA
J: TRBJ1-1
DNA: TGTGCCAGCAGCCAAGGAGGCGTGAACACTGAAGCTTTCTTT
CDR3: CASSQGGVNTEAFF

size: NA
V: TRBV18
length: 14
D: NA
J: TRBJ1-2
DNA: TGTGCCAGCTCATCAGGGGCGCAGAACTATGGCTACACCTTC
CDR3: CASSSGAQNYGYTF

size: few
V: TRBV6-6
length: 14
D: NA
J: TRBJ1-2
DNA: TGTGCCAGCAGTTACTCGGAGGGCCCCTATGGCTACACCTTC
CDR3: CASSYSEGPYGYTF

size: NA
V: TRBV15
length: 13
D: NA
J: TRBJ1-2
DNA: TGTGCCACCAGCAGAGACAGGGGCTATGGCTACACCTTC
CDR3: CATSRDRGYGYTF

size: NA
V: TRBV5-6
length: 15
D: NA
J: TRBJ1-5
DNA: TGTGCCAGCAGCTTGGCAGGTAGGGAGGACCAGCCCCAGCATTTT
CDR3: CASSLAGREDQPQHF

size: NA
V: TRBV19
length: 14
D: TRBD1
J: TRBJ2-6
DNA: TGTGCCAGTAGTACCCTGACAGGGCCCAACGTCCTGACTTTC
CDR3: CASSTLTGPNVLTF

size: NA
V: TRBV5-1
length: 17
D: TRBD2
J: TRBJ2-2
DNA: TGCGCCAGCAGCCCGACTAGCGGGGATTTGAACACCGGGGAGCTGTTTTTT
CDR3: CASSPTSGDLNTGELFF

size: NA
V: TRBV5-4
length: 13
D: NA
J: TRBJ1-1
DNA: TGTGCCAGCAGCGCGACAGTGAACACTGAAGCTTTCTTT
CDR3: CASSATVNTEAFF

size: once
V: TRBV27
length: 18
D: TRBD1
J: TRBJ1-1
DNA: TGTGCCAGCAGTTTAGGGGGGACGGCAGGGGGCCCGAACACTGAAGCTTTCTTT
CDR3: CASSLGGTAGGPNTEAFF

size: NA
V: TRBV29-1
length: 13
D: NA
J: TRBJ2-7
DNA: TGCAGCGTTGGAGGTAGCCACACCTACGAGCAGTACTTC
CDR3: CSVGGSHTYEQYF

size: once
V: TRBV6-5
length: 15
D: NA
J: TRBJ2-1
DNA: TGTGCCAGCAGTTACGGGAGTAGCTCCTACAATGAGCAGTTCTTC
CDR3: CASSYGSSSYNEQFF

size: NA
V: TRBV27
length: 14
D: TRBD1
J: TRBJ1-5
DNA: TGTGCCAGCAGTCCAGGGGGCTGGAATCAGCCCCAGCATTTT
CDR3: CASSPGGWNQPQHF

size: NA
V: TRBV5-1
length: 16
D: TRBD2
J: TRBJ2-3
DNA: TGCGCCAGCAGCGAAACTAGCGGGGGGGGCACAGATACGCAGTATTTT
CDR3: CASSETSGGGTDTQYF

size: NA
V: TRBV5-1
length: 17
D: TRBD1
J: TRBJ1-3
DNA: TGCGCCAGCAGCCCGATGGGACAGGGGGGCCCTGGAAACACCATATATTTT
CDR3: CASSPMGQGGPGNTIYF

size: few
V: TRBV2
length: 15
D: NA
J: TRBJ2-7
DNA: TGTGCCAGCAGTGAAAGTAGGGGAAGTGTTTACGAGCAGTACTTC
CDR3: CASSESRGSVYEQYF

size: NA
V: TRBV3-1/TRBV3-2
length: 17
D: TRBD1
J: TRBJ1-4
DNA: TGTGCCAGCAGCCAACTACAGGGGGCTGGGACTAATGAAAAACTGTTTTTT
CDR3: CASSQLQGAGTNEKLFF

size: NA
V: TRBV14
length: 15
D: TRBD1
J: TRBJ2-7
DNA: TGTGCCAGCAGCCTGAGCGACAGGGAGCTCTACGAGCAGTACTTC
CDR3: CASSLSDRELYEQYF

size: NA
V: TRBV7-9
length: 12
D: NA
J: TRBJ2-5
DNA: TGTGCCAGCAGCTTAGCGAGGGAGACCCAGTACTTC
CDR3: CASSLARETQYF

size: NA
V: TRBV9
length: 16
D: NA
J: TRBJ1-6
DNA: TGTGCCAGCAGCGTGGGAGTAGGTTCTTATAATTCACCCCTCCACTTT
CDR3: CASSVGVGSYNSPLHF

size: NA
V: TRBV2
length: 17
D: TRBD1
J: TRBJ1-2
DNA: TGTGCCAGCAGCTCGACGGGACAGCCACTCGCTGACTATGGCTACACCTTC
CDR3: CASSSTGQPLADYGYTF

size: NA
V: TRBV5-6
length: 15
D: TRBD1
J: TRBJ2-7
DNA: TGTGCCAGCAGCTTTGGGGGACAGGGGAAGAACGAGCAGTACTTC
CDR3: CASSFGGQGKNEQYF

size: NA
V: TRBV12-5
length: 16
D: NA
J: TRBJ1-5
DNA: TGTGCTAGTGGTTTGGTAGTTGGCAGGGAAGGTCAGCCCCAGCATTTT
CDR3: CASGLVVGREGQPQHF